A single sample gave rise to the 12 T cell receptor beta chains below, sequenced in a study of shared clonotypes between healthy human individuals. Cells designated naive CD8 were CD45RO-negative and were positively selected for CCR7, with terminally differentiated effector memory CD45RA+ cells excluded. The protocol was immunoSEQ multiplex PCR, while the TCRdb copy is restricted to in-frame clones and leaves out a portion. The profile shows around 2,000,000 clones, just under 95% of them singletons. Specimen: naive CD8+ T cells sorted from blood. The receptors derive from a man aged 18 to 30 in good health.

The rearrangement joins TRBV5-1 to TRBJ2-5; 11 positions match TRBD2. Trimming at V came to 1 base and at J to 1 base, leaving 3 bases not matched to a gene. Per the germline V gene, CDR1 is SGHRS and CDR2 is YFSETQ. This CDR3 is built from 16 residues. The CDR3 nucleotides read TGCGCCAGCAGCTTGACTAGCGGGGGCCTCCAAGAGACCCAGTACTTC. It encodes CASSLTSGGLQETQYF.

The chain employs TRBV9 and TRBJ2-7, with 10 bases lining up with TRBD2. V lost 4 bases, J lost 2 bases, and 15 bases stayed unmatched. Per germline, CDR1 SGDLS and CDR2 YYNGEE. There are 18 residues in the CDR3. The CDR3 loop is CASSSPLDSAGGPYEQYF. CDR3 nucleotides: TGTGCCAGCAGCTCACCCCTAGACTCAGCGGGAGGGCCCTACGAGCAGTACTTC. The variable domain in full, completed from reference TRBV9 and TRBJ2-7, reads DSGVTQTPKHLITATGQRVTLRCSPRSGDLSVYWYQQSLDQGLQFLIQYYNGEERAKGNILERFSAQQFPDLHSELNLSSLELGDSALYFCASSSPLDSAGGPYEQYFGPGTRLTVT.

The rearrangement links TRBV15 to TRBJ1-2, with 12 bases identical to TRBD1. J was trimmed by 5 bases and V by 5 bases; bases with no gene match: 9. Germline-derived CDR1 and CDR2 are LNHNV and YYDKDF (reference sequence). CDR3 length: 16 residues. In nucleotides, the CDR3 is TGTGCCACCAGCGGGGGGACAGGGGGCGATAGGTATGGCTACACCTTC. Amino acid sequence: CATSGGTGGDRYGYTF.

V is TRBV6-1 and J is TRBJ2-5; a weak D match, TRBD2 (6 bases). The V gene lost 0 bases and the J gene lost 5 bases, with 25 bases spanning the gap. The CDR3 is made up of 19 amino acids. Looked up from germline, CDR1 is MNHNS and CDR2 is SASEGT. The CDR3 DNA is TGTGCCAGCAGTGAAGCGGGGGTGACGGGGACTCTTTCGTGGGAGACCCAGTACTTC. Translation: CASSEAGVTGTLSWETQYF.

The chain has TRBV28 and TRBJ2-3; 11 bases are shared with TRBD2. The CDR3 runs 19 residues. V shed 2 bases and J 0 bases; nucleotides not matched to a gene: 10. Germline assignment: CDR1 MDHEN and CDR2 SYDVKM. CDR3 residues: CASSLTSGGENPSTDTQYF. In DNA form, the CDR3 reads TGTGCCAGCAGTTTAACTAGCGGGGGAGAAAACCCTAGCACAGATACGCAGTATTTT.

As regards this clone: This sample also contains other DNA sequences that code for the same CDR3. The CDR3 DNA sequence: TGTGCCAGCAGTTGGGACAGGGGAACTGAAGCTTTCTTT. This encodes CASSWDRGTEAFF. The chain is built from TRBV5-6 and TRBJ1-1; TRBD1 matches at 10 bases. The germline V gene encodes CDR1 SGHDT and CDR2 YYEEEE. V lost 5 bases and J lost 5; bases outside the gene matches: 3. CDR3 length: 13 amino acids.

The chain has TRBV2 and TRBJ2-7, with D possibly called TRBD1 or TRBD2 (5 bases each). The V gene's germline CDR1 is SNHLY and CDR2 FYNNEI. The CDR3 runs 16 residues. The germline V and J ends were trimmed by 4 bases and 2 bases, with 18 bases remaining between them. The CDR3 coding sequence is TGTGCCAGCAGTGGATTGGGGCAGGGAGTTACCTACGAGCAGTACTTC. This sequence encodes CASSGLGQGVTYEQYF.

The chain carries TRBV4-1 and TRBJ1-1; TRBD1 is a possible D gene (5 bases). Germline values: CDR1 MGHRA, CDR2 YSYEKL. The CDR3 loop spans 16 amino acids. Trimming took 0 bases from V and 1 from J, leaving 12 bases between them. The CDR3 DNA reads TGCGCCAGCAGCCAAGAGTTCCAGGGTTGGAACACTGAAGCTTTCTTT. Its translation: CASSQEFQGWNTEAFF.

The CDR3 is CAWSVARRFQDGYTF. The CDR3 DNA is TGTGCCTGGAGTGTAGCGAGGCGCTTTCAGGATGGCTACACCTTC. The J gene is TRBJ1-2, the V gene TRBV30; no clear D. The CDR3 runs to 15 residues. V was clipped by 0 bases and J by 6 bases, with 17 bases between them. Germline V gives CDR1 GTSNPN, CDR2 SVGIG (reference sequence). The complete variable domain, with remaining parts taken from reference TRBV30 and TRBJ1-2, reads SQTIHQWPATLVQPVGSPLSLECTVEGTSNPNLYWYRQAAGRGLQLLFYSVGIGQISSEVPQNLSASRPQDRQFILSSKKLLLSDSGFYLCAWSVARRFQDGYTFGSGTRLTVV.

CDR3 region: CASSGASGSYNEQFF. The CDR3 DNA reads TGTGCCAGCAGTGGGGCATCAGGGTCCTACAATGAGCAGTTCTTC. This chain uses TRBV5-4 with TRBJ2-1; TRBD1 is a possible D gene (5 bases). Trimming stripped 5 bases from V and 1 base from J, with 13 bases between. In germline, CDR1 is SGHNT, CDR2 YYREEE (reference sequence). The CDR3 contains 15 residues.

The chain combines TRBV7-8 with TRBJ2-1; 9 bases are a match to TRBD2. Germline CDR1 is SGHVS and CDR2 is FQNEAQ. The CDR3 has 20 residues. V trimming: 5 bases; J trimming: 0 bases; junction bases outside the gene matches: 17. In nucleotides, the CDR3 is TGTGCCAGCAGCGGTAATGCGGTAGCGGGAGACCGAAGCTCCTACAATGAGCAGTTCTTC. It is translated as CASSGNAVAGDRSSYNEQFF.

The gene calls are TRBV11-2 and TRBJ1-6, with 9 positions matching TRBD1. Germline-derived CDR1 and CDR2 are SGHAT and FQNNGV. V lost 5 bases and J lost 10; bases outside the gene matches: 9. CDR3 length equals 15 residues. CDR3 sequence (DNA): TGTGCCAGCAGCCCGGGACAGGGATCGGACTCACCCCTCCACTTT. It specifies CASSPGQGSDSPLHF.